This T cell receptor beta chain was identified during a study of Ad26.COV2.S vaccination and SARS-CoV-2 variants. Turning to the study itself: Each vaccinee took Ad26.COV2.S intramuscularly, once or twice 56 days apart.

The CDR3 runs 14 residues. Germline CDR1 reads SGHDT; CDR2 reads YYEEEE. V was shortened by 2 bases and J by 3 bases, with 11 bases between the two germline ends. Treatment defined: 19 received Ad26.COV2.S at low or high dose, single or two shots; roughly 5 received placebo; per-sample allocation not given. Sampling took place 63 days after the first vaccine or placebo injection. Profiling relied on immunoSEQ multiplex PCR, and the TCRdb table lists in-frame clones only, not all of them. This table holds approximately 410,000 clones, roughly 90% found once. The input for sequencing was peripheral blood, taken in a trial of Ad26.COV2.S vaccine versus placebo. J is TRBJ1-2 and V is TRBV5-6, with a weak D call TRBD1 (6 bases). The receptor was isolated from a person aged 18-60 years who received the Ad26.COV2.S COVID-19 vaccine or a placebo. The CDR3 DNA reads TGTGCCAGCAGCTTCCAGGGGCTGGACTATGGCTACACCTTC. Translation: CASSFQGLDYGYTF.